This T cell receptor beta chain was sequenced for a study of control samples from healthy donors and cancer patients (dated by TCRdb to between 2020 and 2021). A few counts support this clone. Its target antigen remains unknown. No much larger clonotype is one base removed from it; base qualities were not supplied. Based on the germline V gene, the CDR1 and CDR2 sequences are MNHNS and SASEGT. The CDR3 covers 15 residues, taking in both the cysteine and the phenylalanine. Left in the record is the CDR3 DNA by itself, 45 bases read in frame from the first base. The V end loses 0 bases and the J end loses 0 bases, and a stretch of 9 bases separates them. The library was made by the immunoSEQ multiplex PCR assay. Drawn from immuneACCESS, this table holds only the in-frame rearrangements with V and J called that TCRdb kept. Clones are partly lost; checked studies trace under half to an unresolved V gene and leave the rest unexplained. This sample has roughly 88,000 clones in its table, and approximately 93% of those were observed once. The ten biggest clones cover nearly 0.95% of the sample.

Sample: blood. The chain is encoded by TRBV6-1 joined to TRBJ2-7, with TRBD2 as a weak D call on 5 bases. The clonotype originates from a woman in her twenties or thirties in good health. The CDR3 has the sequence CASSEANSVSYEQYF. The nucleotides are TGTGCCAGCAGTGAAGCAAATAGCGTCTCCTACGAGCAGTACTTC.